Each of the 24 T cell receptor beta chains below was sequenced from the same sample in a study of CD8 T cells in Susac syndrome (dated by TCRdb to about 2019). The library was generated by the immunoSEQ multiplex PCR assay. RNA was extracted with the RNeasy kit and roughly 0.5 to 1 ug was reverse transcribed using random hexamers. TCRdb's own reprocessing of the public reads used fastp at Q25 and MiXCR and kept productive beta chains. Identical CDR3 proteins give one entry, which carries the most common genes and DNA. The sample table holds 150,000 to 180,000 distinct CDR3 sequences, of which just under 95% were seen once. Clones ranked in the top ten supply around 0.21% of the sample. Sequenced: CD8+ T cells from PBMCs. The receptor source for this set is a human donor with multiple sclerosis.

The J gene is TRBJ1-6, the V gene TRBV29-1, with 9 bases aligning to TRBD1. V lost 3 bases to trimming and J lost 13 bases; unmatched junction nucleotides: 10. The CDR3 totals 14 residues. Germline values: CDR1 SQVTM, CDR2 ANQGSEA. CDR3 region: CSVDRGDRVKPLHF. The CDR3 DNA follows: TGCAGCGTTGATAGGGGGGACAGGGTGAAGCCCCTCCACTTT.

The rearrangement joins TRBV5-1 to TRBJ2-7; perhaps TRBD1 as D (6 bases). Trimming stripped 4 bases from V and 5 bases from J, with 25 bases between. In germline, CDR1 is SGHRS, CDR2 YFSETQ. This CDR3 has 17 residues. The CDR3 sequence: CASSLAGADRLDNEQYF. CDR3 bases: TGCGCCAGCAGCCTGGCAGGGGCCGACCGACTTGACAACGAGCAGTACTTC.

The chain has TRBV6-2 or TRBV6-3 and TRBJ2-7; TRBD1 matches at 8 bases. Trimming cost V 10 bases and J 2 bases; bases outside gene matches: 7. CDR1 MNHEY and CDR2 SVGEGT come from the germline V gene. The CDR3 loop spans 13 amino acids. CDR3 in DNA: TGTGCCAATGCCTCGGGACAGGCCTACGAGCAGTACTTC. Protein: CANASGQAYEQYF.

V and J are TRBV3-1 and TRBJ1-1, with a weak D call TRBD1 (5 bases). From germline, CDR1 is LGHDT and CDR2 YNNKEL (reference sequence). The CDR3 is 13 amino acids. V lost 5 bases and J 4 bases, leaving 11 bases between the germline ends. The CDR3 here is CASSSGSFTEAFF. In DNA, the CDR3 is TGTGCCAGCAGCTCAGGGTCTTTCACTGAAGCTTTCTTT.

V is TRBV20-1 and J is TRBJ2-5; weak D call: TRBD1 (5 bases). Germline V gene data show CDR1 as DFQATT and CDR2 as SNEGSKA (reference sequence). The CDR3 is made up of 16 amino acids. V was trimmed by 1 base and J by 0 bases, leaving 15 bases between them. The CDR3, as DNA: TGCAGTGCTAGAGCCCCGGACACCAAGGACCAAGAGACCCAGTACTTC. Encoded protein: CSARAPDTKDQETQYF.

DNA of the CDR3: TGCAGCGTTGACGGTGGGCAGCGGGGCCTCCCGTACGAGCAGTACTTC. Protein sequence: CSVDGGQRGLPYEQYF. The rearrangement joins TRBV29-1 to TRBJ2-7; 7 nucleotides agree with TRBD2. The CDR3 sequence is 16 residues long. Germline CDR1 is SQVTM and CDR2 is ANQGSEA. With 3 bases clipped from V and 4 bases from J, the junction kept 15 bases outside the gene matches.

This clonotype occurred a few times. J is TRBJ1-2 and V is TRBV6-1; D call uncertain. The CDR3 sequence is 11 residues long. The germline CDR1 and CDR2 sequences are MNHNS and SASEGT. Between the trimmed V and J ends, which lost 3 bases and 8 bases, there was a span of 7 bases. This CDR3 reads CASSDRLGYTF. The CDR3 DNA follows: TGTGCCAGCAGTGACCGTTTAGGCTACACCTTC.

The chain employs TRBV12-5 and TRBJ2-5; D is perhaps TRBD2 (6 bases). V lost 6 bases and J lost 3, with 11 bases in between. The CDR3 contains 13 residues. Germline V gene lookup returns CDR1 LGHNT and CDR2 FRNRAP. CDR3 sequence (DNA): TGTGCTAGTGGACCGACTAGTGAAGAGACCCAGTACTTC. This encodes CASGPTSEETQYF.

The J gene is TRBJ2-1, the V gene TRBV7-9; TRBD2 aligns across 13 bases. Germline V gene sequence: CDR1 SEHNR, CDR2 FQNEAQ (reference sequence). V shed 5 bases, J shed 6 bases, and the junction held 4 bases outside the gene matches. This CDR3 comprises 15 residues. Here the CDR3 DNA reads TGTGCCAGCAGCCACACTAGCGGGGGGGCCAATGAGCAGTTCTTC. Its protein product is CASSHTSGGANEQFF.

The rearrangement links TRBV30 to TRBJ2-2; the match to TRBD1 covers 9 bases. The CDR3 contains 16 residues. CDR1 GTSNPN and CDR2 SVGIG come from the germline V gene (reference sequence). Trimming removed 1 base from V and 6 bases from J; junction bases left unmatched: 9. The CDR3 region is CAWSDRGLGTAGELFF. CDR3 DNA: TGTGCCTGGAGTGACAGGGGGCTCGGTACGGCCGGGGAGCTGTTTTTT.

The gene calls are TRBV9 and TRBJ2-7; D is possibly TRBD1 (5 bases). The CDR3 is made up of 17 amino acids. Germline lookup yields CDR1 SGDLS and CDR2 YYNGEE. The V end was cut by 3 bases, the J end by 7 bases, with 26 bases between. CDR3 sequence: CASSAAVAGQGSGEQYF. For the CDR3, the DNA is TGTGCCAGCAGCGCAGCCGTGGCTGGGCAGGGTTCCGGGGAGCAGTACTTC.

The rearrangement links TRBV2 to TRBJ1-5, with a tentative D call TRBD1 (5 bases). Trimming removed 7 bases at V and 5 bases at J, with 12 bases between. The CDR3 spans 13 residues. Germline V gene lookup returns CDR1 SNHLY and CDR2 FYNNEI. The CDR3 DNA is TGTGCCAGCACGGGAATAGGGGATCAGCCCCAGCATTTT. This translates into CASTGIGDQPQHF.

This chain joins TRBV28 and TRBJ2-7; D is perhaps TRBD1 (6 bases). Germline CDR1 is MDHEN and CDR2 is SYDVKM. The CDR3 contains 12 residues. Trimming took off 5 bases at V and 2 bases at J, with 7 bases between the two ends. The CDR3: CASSRDTYEQYF. CDR3 coding DNA: TGTGCCAGCAGTCGGGACACCTACGAGCAGTACTTC.

This rearrangement joins TRBV27 to TRBJ2-7, with D possibly being TRBD2 (6 bases). Germline V lookup: CDR1 MNHEY, CDR2 SMNVEV (reference sequence). The V end lost 7 bases, the J end lost 3 bases, and 19 bases lay between the germline ends. The CDR3 is made up of 15 amino acids. The CDR3 protein is CASTRSSGGVYEQYF. The CDR3 bases are TGTGCCAGCACCCGAAGTTCCGGAGGGGTCTACGAGCAGTACTTC.

The rearrangement uses TRBV3-1 and TRBJ1-1; the D is unclear. Germline V CDR1 and CDR2: LGHDT, YNNKEL (reference sequence). Trimming pared 5 bases from V and 6 bases from J, leaving 10 bases between. The CDR3 is 12 amino acids. In nucleotides, the CDR3 is TGTGCCAGCAGCAAAACACCTCCTGAAGCTTTCTTT. Translated, it gives CASSKTPPEAFF.

V and J are TRBV15 and TRBJ2-7; 7 nucleotides match TRBD2. CDR1 is LNHNV and CDR2 is YYDKDF in the germline V gene (reference sequence). The CDR3 totals 13 residues. V lost 5 bases and J lost 1; bases outside the gene matches: 2. The CDR3 loop is CATSGGGSYEQYF. CDR3 DNA sequence: TGTGCCACCAGCGGGGGGGGGTCCTACGAGCAGTACTTC.

With respect to this clonotype: At one end, the junction sequence differs from germline, possibly due to a read error. V is TRBV13 and J is TRBJ2-1, with D perhaps TRBD2 (7 bases). The CDR3 is 15 residues long. Germline loops: CDR1 PRHDT, CDR2 FYEKMQ (reference sequence). CDR3: CASSIGGASFDEQFF. CDR3 DNA sequence: TGTGCCAGCAGCATAGGGGGGGCCAGTTTCGATGAGCAGTTCTTC.

This clonotype turned up a few times. The chain carries TRBV20-1 and TRBJ1-5; the D is unclear. V was clipped by 0 bases and J by 0 bases, with 6 bases between them. This CDR3 is built from 14 residues. Germline assignment: CDR1 DFQATT and CDR2 SNEGSKA (reference sequence). Here the CDR3 reads CSARDRNSNQPQHF. CDR3 sequence (DNA): TGCAGTGCTAGAGACAGGAATAGCAATCAGCCCCAGCATTTT.

This CDR3 is CASSLVPGDYGYTF. In DNA, the CDR3 is TGTGCCAGCAGCTTGGTCCCGGGAGACTATGGCTACACCTTC. V is TRBV5-4 and J is TRBJ1-2; D is unresolved. CDR3 length: 14 residues. Germline CDR1 SGHNT, CDR2 YYREEE (reference sequence). V lost 0 bases to trimming and J lost 3 bases, with 9 bases between them.

This chain connects TRBV12-3 or TRBV12-4 to TRBJ2-7, with D maybe TRBD2 (6 bases). The CDR3 is 14 amino acids. V lost 6 bases and J lost 3, with 15 bases in between. CDR3 nucleotides: TGTGCCAGCAGCCTCGGGGGTCCCATCTACGAGCAGTACTTC. This encodes CASSLGGPIYEQYF.

V usage is TRBV9 and J usage is TRBJ1-1; no firm D call. Looked up from germline, CDR1 is SGDLS and CDR2 is YYNGEE. V lost 4 bases and J 10 bases, leaving 17 bases between the germline ends. The CDR3 spans 13 residues. The CDR3 DNA is TGTGCCAGCAGCAGAGGGCCAGCAGATGGAGCTTTCTTT. This encodes CASSRGPADGAFF. Supplemented by reference TRBV9 and TRBJ1-1, the full variable domain reads DSGVTQTPKHLITATGQRVTLRCSPRSGDLSVYWYQQSLDQGLQFLIQYYNGEERAKGNILERFSAQQFPDLHSELNLSSLELGDSALYFCASSRGPADGAFFGQGTRLTVV.

The gene calls are TRBV28 and TRBJ2-7; TRBD2 matches at 9 bases. V lost 5 bases, J lost 2 bases, and 10 bases stayed unmatched. The CDR3 loop spans 16 amino acids. The germline gives CDR1 MDHEN, CDR2 SYDVKM. CDR3 nucleotide sequence: TGTGCCAGCAGTCCTATTGTAGCGGGGGCGGCCTACGAGCAGTACTTC. This gives the protein CASSPIVAGAAYEQYF.

The chain is built from TRBV11-1 and TRBJ2-1; D may match TRBD1 or TRBD2 (5 bases each). Germline CDR1 and CDR2: SGHAT and FQDESV (reference sequence). Deletions cut 5 bases from V and 3 bases from J, with 17 bases between. This CDR3 is built from 16 residues. The CDR3 here is CASSTRDRSFYNEQFF. The CDR3 DNA reads TGTGCCAGCAGCACTCGGGACCGATCGTTCTACAATGAGCAGTTCTTC. Full variable domain (outside the CDR3, taken from reference TRBV11-1 and TRBJ2-1): EAEVAQSPRYKITEKSQAVAFWCDPISGHATLYWYRQILGQGPELLVQFQDESVVDDSQLPKDRFSAERLKGVDSTLKIQPAELGDSAMYLCASSTRDRSFYNEQFFGPGTRLTVL.

This sequence joins TRBV9 and TRBJ1-1, with D perhaps TRBD1 (5 bases). The CDR3 totals 15 residues. The V end lost 0 bases, the J end lost 1 base, and 10 bases lay between the germline ends. The germline CDR1 and CDR2 sequences are SGDLS and YYNGEE. The CDR3 DNA sequence: TGTGCCAGCAGCGTAGCGCGGGACGGGAACACTGAAGCTTTCTTT. Protein: CASSVARDGNTEAFF.